The TCR beta chain described here comes from a study of Ad26.COV2.S vaccination and SARS-CoV-2 variants. Study in general: Donor participated within the Ad26.COV2.S arm of the COV1001 trial.

CDR1 and CDR2 from the germline V gene are KGHSH and LQKENI. This CDR3 is 10 amino acids long. Trimming shortened V by 6 bases and J by 11 bases, and 7 bases separated the two germline ends. Findings of the study overall: Using TCR breadth and depth analyses may have led to underestimated total T cell responses. Spike-specific TCR breadth in vaccine recipients exceeded that seen in placebo recipients.

The repertoire was sequenced with immunoSEQ multiplex PCR; TCRdb's copy has only in-frame clones and lacks some. The data show 380,000 or so clones, 70% to 90% seen once. In regard to this clone: What it binds is not known.

Treatment: around 19 received Ad26.COV2.S at low or high dose, single or two shots; 5 received placebo; per-sample allocation not given. All samples were drawn on day 63, counting from the first vaccine or placebo injection. This adult donor, from Boston, was 18-55 years old. The rearrangement joins TRBV18 to TRBJ2-2, with D unresolved. The clonotype originates from a person aged 18-60 years who received the Ad26.COV2.S COVID-19 vaccine or a placebo. The sample in question was peripheral blood, obtained in a trial of Ad26.COV2.S vaccine versus placebo. The CDR3 sequence: CASSGPELFF. CDR3 nucleotides: TGTGCCAGCTCGGGCCCCGAGCTGTTTTTT.